One and the same sample provided the 24 T cell receptor beta chains below, sequenced in a study of cytomegalovirus exposure and HLA in healthy donors. Vbeta (60) and Jbeta (13) primers were used in the PCR. Measured with immunoSEQ multiplex PCR; TCRdb has only the in-frame clones, and not every one. The table lists 100,000 to 150,000 clones, 83% of them singletons. Material for sequencing was PBMCs. The receptors were sampled from a woman aged 40 to 50 in good health and CMV-seropositive.

J is TRBJ2-5 and V is TRBV30, with 7 bases identical to TRBD2. Judging by the DNA end, TRBJ2-7 fits better; the J call may be wrong. Germline loops: CDR1 GTSNPN, CDR2 SVGIG (reference sequence). The CDR3 is 12 amino acids. The CDR3 coding sequence is TGTGCCTGGAACTCGGGGGGCTACGAGCAGTACTTC. Translating it yields CAWNSGGYEQYF.

This chain joins TRBV7-8 and TRBJ2-5, with TRBD2 identical over 7 bases. The end of the DNA aligns better with TRBJ2-7, so the J call may be wrong. CDR1 and CDR2 from the germline V gene are SGHVS and FQNEAQ. CDR3 size: 14 residues. The CDR3 DNA sequence: TGTGCCAGCAGCTTAGGGGACTACTCCTACGAGCAGTACTTC. The encoded protein is CASSLGDYSYEQYF.

The rearrangement links TRBV6-1 to TRBJ1-1, with 8 nucleotides matching TRBD1. CDR1 and CDR2 from the germline V gene are MNHNS and SASEGT. The CDR3 totals 14 residues. The V and J ends lost 0 bases and 10 bases, in that order; junction bases with no gene match: 7. The CDR3 reads CASSEAAGGLGAFF. Here the CDR3 DNA reads TGTGCCAGCAGTGAAGCGGCAGGGGGCCTGGGAGCTTTCTTT.

On this clone itself: Likely a read error: the CDR3 ends without its conserved phenylalanine or tryptophan. The limits of the CDR3 on the DNA are not certain, so only TCRdb's listed CDR3 is given. CDR3 sequence: CASSEDLVEQHVIS. The chain links TRBV6-1 to TRBJ1-1. Germline values: CDR1 MNHNS, CDR2 SASEGT. The CDR3 extends over 14 residues, inclusive of both ends.

The J gene is TRBJ2-1, the V gene TRBV14; tentative D call: TRBD2 (6 bases). The germline V gene has CDR1 SGHDN and CDR2 FVKESK. The CDR3 covers 15 residues. Between the trimmed V and J ends, which lost 4 bases and 4 bases, there was a span of 14 bases. CDR3 in amino acids: CASSPLLATYNEQFF. DNA of the CDR3: TGTGCCAGCAGCCCCTTGCTAGCGACTTACAATGAGCAGTTCTTC.

In its sample, this clone was seen a few times. The rearrangement uses TRBV13 and TRBJ1-2; TRBD1 agrees at 7 bases. CDR3 length: 13 residues. V gave up 0 bases and J gave up 12 bases; unmatched junction bases: 7. Germline V gene data show CDR1 as PRHDT and CDR2 as FYEKMQ (reference sequence). In nucleotides, the CDR3 is TGTGCCAGCAGCTTAGGAGGGGACAGCGAAAACACCTTC. Its protein product is CASSLGGDSENTF.

This chain connects TRBV9 to TRBJ2-2; weak D call: TRBD1 (5 bases). V was pared by 2 bases and J by 0 bases, with 11 bases between. The CDR3 length is 16 residues. Germline CDR1 is SGDLS and CDR2 is YYNGEE. Here the CDR3 reads CASSVSVQANTGELFF. CDR3 nucleotide sequence: TGTGCCAGCAGCGTTTCAGTACAGGCGAACACCGGGGAGCTGTTTTTT.

The gene calls are TRBV2 and TRBJ2-5; possibly TRBD2 for D (5 bases). The CDR3 consists of 15 residues. The germline V gene has CDR1 SNHLY and CDR2 FYNNEI. The ends were cut back, 6 bases at V and 1 base at J, with 15 bases in the middle. The CDR3 loop is CASRFSGYLQETQYF. DNA for the CDR3: TGTGCCAGCAGATTCTCGGGATACCTCCAAGAGACCCAGTACTTC.

J is TRBJ2-5 and V is TRBV27, with TRBD2 matching over 8 bases. J was trimmed by 5 bases and V by 1 base; bases with no gene match: 6. The CDR3 is made up of 15 amino acids. In germline, CDR1 is MNHEY, CDR2 SMNVEV (reference sequence). The CDR3 protein is CASSLWAGGGETQYF. The CDR3 DNA reads as TGTGCCAGCAGTTTATGGGCGGGAGGAGGCGAGACCCAGTACTTC.

The rearrangement links TRBV11-2 to TRBJ2-7; 9 bases map to TRBD2. Trimming at V came to 4 bases and at J to 0 bases, leaving 7 bases not matched to a gene. Germline V gives CDR1 SGHAT, CDR2 FQNNGV. The CDR3 loop spans 16 amino acids. For the CDR3, the DNA is TGTGCCAGCAGCTCAACCGGGACTAGCATCTCCTACGAGCAGTACTTC. Its protein product is CASSSTGTSISYEQYF.

The chain couples TRBV9 to TRBJ2-3, with 9 nucleotides matching TRBD1. This CDR3 spans 18 amino acids. V was pared by 0 bases and J by 2 bases, with 10 bases of the junction left unmatched. Germline V CDR1 and CDR2: SGDLS, YYNGEE. CDR3: CASSVATRGTGYTDTQYF. The CDR3 coding sequence is TGTGCCAGCAGCGTAGCTACTCGAGGGACAGGGTACACAGATACGCAGTATTTT.

The chain employs TRBV14 and TRBJ1-1; no reliable D call. CDR1 is SGHDN and CDR2 is FVKESK in the germline V gene. V gave up 2 bases and J gave up 6 bases, with 13 bases separating them. The CDR3 is 14 residues long. In DNA, the CDR3 is TGTGCCAGCAGCCAAACCTCCGGGAGCCCTGAAGCTTTCTTT. It is translated as CASSQTSGSPEAFF. The full variable domain, its missing parts supplied by reference TRBV14 and TRBJ1-1, is EAGVTQFPSHSVIEKGQTVTLRCDPISGHDNLYWYRRVMGKEIKFLLHFVKESKQDESGMPNNRFLAERTGGTYSTLKVQPAELEDSGVYFCASSQTSGSPEAFFGQGTRLTVV.

This chain links TRBV4-2 with TRBJ1-1; D unclear. V was clipped by 1 base and J by 5 bases, with 8 bases between them. The CDR3 spans 13 residues. Germline lookup yields CDR1 LGHNA and CDR2 YNFKEQ. The CDR3 bases are TGTGCCAGCAGCCAAGCAAGGAGTACTGAAGCTTTCTTT. Translated, it gives CASSQARSTEAFF.

The chain links TRBV5-1 to TRBJ1-1, with D perhaps matching TRBD1 (5 bases). The CDR3 spans 15 residues. The germline CDR1 and CDR2 sequences are SGHRS and YFSETQ. Trimming removed 3 bases from V and 4 bases from J, with 16 bases in between. CDR3 coding DNA: TGCGCCAGCAGCTCACACAGGTTGGGGGGCACTGAAGCTTTCTTT. Translation gives CASSSHRLGGTEAFF.

In DNA form, the CDR3 reads TGTGCCACCAGCAGAGATCCGGGACAGCAAGAGACCCAGTACTTC. It encodes CATSRDPGQQETQYF. The chain carries TRBV15 and TRBJ2-5, with 7 bases aligning to TRBD1. This CDR3 is 15 amino acids long. Germline V gives CDR1 LNHNV, CDR2 YYDKDF (reference sequence). The V and J ends lost 0 bases and 2 bases, in that order; junction bases with no gene match: 3.

This clone occurred a few times. The chain employs TRBV7-9 and TRBJ1-1; possible D gene TRBD1, 5 bases. CDR1 is SEHNR and CDR2 is FQNEAQ in the germline V gene (reference sequence). The CDR3 is made up of 15 amino acids. Between the trimmed V and J ends, which lost 5 bases and 6 bases, there was a span of 19 bases. The CDR3 region has the DNA TGTGCCAGCAGCCAGTATCTGGGGGGAAGTTCTGAAGCTTTCTTT. It specifies CASSQYLGGSSEAFF.

The chain has TRBV11-1 and TRBJ2-2, with D perhaps matching TRBD2 (5 bases). Trimming removed 11 bases from V and 5 bases from J, with 12 bases in between. This CDR3 spans 12 amino acids. CDR1 is SGHAT and CDR2 is FQDESV in the germline V gene (reference sequence). The CDR3 sequence: CASEGWTGELFF. CDR3 bases: TGTGCCTCCGAGGGATGGACCGGGGAGCTGTTTTTT.

This clone was detected only once. The CDR3: CASSSSLAGGVQETQYF. The CDR3 DNA reads TGCGCCAGCAGCTCCTCCCTAGCGGGAGGGGTTCAAGAGACCCAGTACTTC. This chain joins TRBV5-1 and TRBJ2-5; TRBD2 agrees at 12 bases. The CDR3 has 17 amino acids. Germline V CDR1 and CDR2: SGHRS, YFSETQ. V lost 3 bases and J lost 2; bases outside the gene matches: 8. The full variable domain, in which reference TRBV5-1 and TRBJ2-5 provide the parts outside the CDR3, is KAGVTQTPRYLIKTRGQQVTLSCSPISGHRSVSWYQQTPGQGLQFLFEYFSETQRNKGNFPGRFSGRQFSNSRSEMNVSTLELGDSALYLCASSSSLAGGVQETQYFGPGTRLLVL.

The chain recombines TRBV5-1 with TRBJ1-1; 10 bases line up with TRBD1. This CDR3 has 19 residues. V dropped 2 bases and J dropped 0; count of bases not matched to a gene: 13. Per the germline V gene, CDR1 is SGHRS and CDR2 is YFSETQ. The chain's CDR3 is CASSLMYKGQGFVNTEAFF. The CDR3 region has the DNA TGCGCCAGCAGCTTAATGTATAAGGGACAGGGGTTTGTGAACACTGAAGCTTTCTTT.

The chain joins TRBV11-2 to TRBJ2-2, with 11 bases identical to TRBD1. CDR1 is SGHAT and CDR2 is FQNNGV in the germline V gene. After removal of 5 bases from V and 7 bases from J, the junction contained 9 bases not matched to a gene. The CDR3 contains 16 residues. The CDR3 nucleotides read TGTGCCAGCAGCAAACGACAGGGACAGGGGGTCGGGGAGCTGTTTTTT. Protein: CASSKRQGQGVGELFF.

Written as DNA, the CDR3 is TGTGCCAGCAGTTACATGGGACAGCACTACGAGCAGTACTTC. Translation: CASSYMGQHYEQYF. The chain joins TRBV6-5 to TRBJ2-7; 7 bases are shared with TRBD1. This CDR3 contains 14 residues. CDR1 and CDR2 (germline): MNHEY, SVGAGI. J gave up 3 bases and V 2 bases, and 4 bases lay outside the gene matches.

The J gene is TRBJ2-1, the V gene TRBV28, with 7 bases fitting TRBD2. The germline gives CDR1 MDHEN, CDR2 SYDVKM. After removal of 5 bases from V and 2 bases from J, the junction contained 6 bases not matched to a gene. This CDR3 region has 15 residues. CDR3 sequence reads: CASSTTAGPYNEQFF. The CDR3, as DNA: TGTGCCAGCAGTACTACAGCGGGGCCCTACAATGAGCAGTTCTTC.

This clone was observed once. The genes are TRBV28 and TRBJ1-1; D is perhaps TRBD1 (6 bases). The CDR3 is 12 amino acids. V lost 5 bases, J lost 7 bases, and 11 bases lay in between. Germline V lookup: CDR1 MDHEN, CDR2 SYDVKM. The CDR3 sequence is CASSPGDIEAFF. The CDR3 region has the DNA TGTGCCAGCAGTCCCGGGGACATTGAAGCTTTCTTT.

This clone appeared a single time. The V gene is TRBV9, the J gene TRBJ2-5, with TRBD1 as a possible D gene (5 bases). CDR1 is SGDLS, CDR2 YYNGEE, per germline. The CDR3 consists of 14 residues. The V and J ends lost 0 bases and 1 base respectively, with 7 bases between them. The CDR3 region is CASSVATVQETQYF. The CDR3 DNA is TGTGCCAGCAGCGTAGCGACAGTCCAAGAGACCCAGTACTTC.